Listed below are T cell receptor beta chains from one sample, sequenced in a study of cytomegalovirus exposure and HLA in healthy donors. The data were produced by immunoSEQ multiplex PCR, yet TCRdb's version contains in-frame clones alone and is incomplete. The table records 50,000 to 80,000 clones, roughly 94% of them present only once. Sequencing input: PBMCs. All receptors come from a young woman in good health and CMV-seropositive. Both conserved end residues are part of each CDR3. Fields, in order: clone size, V gene, D gene, J gene, CDR3 DNA, CDR3 protein. D genes are given only for firm matches. The size field is filled for only some rows; it gives once, few, many or a size class.

NA	TRBV6-5	NA	TRBJ2-1	TGTGCCAGCAGTACCGGAGTGCGCTACAATGAGCAGTTCTTC	CASSTGVRYNEQFF
NA	TRBV6-5	TRBD1	TRBJ2-2	TGTGCCAGCAGTTCCTTGACAGGGGGGAACACCGGGGAGCTGTTTTTT	CASSSLTGGNTGELFF
once	TRBV6-5	TRBD1	TRBJ1-4	TGTGCCAGCGGGACAGGGGGTGAAAAACTGTTTTTT	CASGTGGEKLFF
NA	TRBV4-1	NA	TRBJ2-7	TGCGCCAGCAGCCAAGGGGACTCCGGTTACGAGCAGTACTTC	CASSQGDSGYEQYF
NA	TRBV5-1	TRBD1	TRBJ2-6	TGCGCCAGCAGCTTAGGGAGACAGGGCTTCTCTGGGGCCAACGTCCTGACTTTC	CASSLGRQGFSGANVLTF
NA	TRBV10-3	TRBD1	TRBJ1-4	TGTGCCATCAGTGCGCGGGGGGGACAGGGGTCAACTAATGAAAAACTGTTTTTT	CAISARGGQGSTNEKLFF
NA	TRBV19	NA	TRBJ1-5	TGTGCCAGTAGCCCAAACGGGAACAATCAGCCCCAGCATTTT	CASSPNGNNQPQHF
NA	TRBV28	NA	TRBJ1-1	TGTGCCAGCAGTTTGACAGGTTCCGCTGGAGCTTTCTTT	CASSLTGSAGAFF
NA	TRBV5-6	NA	TRBJ1-4	TGTGCCAGCAGCTTGGCGGGGGGGGATGAAAAACTGTTTTTT	CASSLAGGDEKLFF
NA	TRBV11-2	TRBD1	TRBJ1-5	TGTGCCAGCAGTAAACAGGGGAATCAGCCCCAGCATTTT	CASSKQGNQPQHF
NA	TRBV7-8	NA	TRBJ1-2	TGTGCCAGCAGCTTTACGTACGAGCCTGGAGGGGACTATGGCTACACCTTC	CASSFTYEPGGDYGYTF
NA	TRBV4-1	NA	TRBJ2-2	TGCGCCAGCAGCCAAGTGTGGCCCAACACCGGGGAGCTGTTTTTT	CASSQVWPNTGELFF
NA	TRBV4-1	NA	TRBJ2-5	TGCGCCAGCAGCCAAGATGGAGGAGGGCCCCGGGAGACCCAGTACTTC	CASSQDGGGPRETQYF
NA	TRBV5-6	TRBD2	TRBJ2-2	TGTGCCAGCAGCTGGGGGACTAGCCTGAACACCGGGGAGCTGTTTTTT	CASSWGTSLNTGELFF
NA	TRBV19	TRBD1	TRBJ2-4	TGTGCCAGTAGTAGAACCGGGACAGGGAACAACATTCAGTACTTC	CASSRTGTGNNIQYF
NA	TRBV4-3	TRBD2	TRBJ2-2	TGCGCCAGCAGCCAGTCTAGCGGGGGATACACCGGGGAGCTGTTTTTT	CASSQSSGGYTGELFF
NA	TRBV6-4	NA	TRBJ2-2	TGTGCCAGCAGCACCCAGGGGAACGCCGGGGAGCTGTTTTTT	CASSTQGNAGELFF
NA	TRBV6-1	TRBD2	TRBJ2-7	TGTGCCAGCAGTAGGTGGGCTAGCGGCTCCTACGAGCAGTACTTC	CASSRWASGSYEQYF
NA	TRBV25-1	TRBD2	TRBJ2-5	TGTGCCAGCAGTGAATCCGGACTAGCAGGAGAGACCCAGTACTTC	CASSESGLAGETQYF
NA	TRBV7-6	TRBD2	TRBJ2-1	TGTGCCAGCAGTTTAGCGGGGGGCTACAATGAGCAGTTCTTC	CASSLAGGYNEQFF
once	TRBV5-4	TRBD1	TRBJ2-7	TGTGCCAGCAGTCGAAGGACAGGGGGCCCCTACGAGCAGTACTTC	CASSRRTGGPYEQYF
NA	TRBV4-3	NA	TRBJ1-6	TGCGCCAGCAGCCGACTGCCTTTCGATCTCGGCCATAATTCACCCCTCCACTTT	CASSRLPFDLGHNSPLHF
NA	TRBV5-1	TRBD1	TRBJ1-5	TGCGCCAGCAGCTTTCACAGGGGGTTAGGGCAGCCCCAGCATTTT	CASSFHRGLGQPQHF
NA	TRBV5-1	NA	TRBJ1-1	TGCGCCAGCAGCTTGATCCAGAACACTGAAGCTTTCTTT	CASSLIQNTEAFF
once	TRBV18	TRBD2	TRBJ2-1	TGTGCCAGCTCACCATACAGCGGGAATTACAATGAGCAGTTCTTC	CASSPYSGNYNEQFF
NA	TRBV29-1	NA	TRBJ2-5	TGCAGCGTTCATCCTCTCCCGGGGGAGACCCAGTACTTC	CSVHPLPGETQYF
NA	TRBV18	TRBD2	TRBJ2-3	TGTGCCAGCTCACCCTCAAGCGGGAGTTCTCTCAGGGCAGATACGCAGTATTTT	CASSPSSGSSLRADTQYF
NA	TRBV7-3	TRBD2	TRBJ2-3	TGTGCCAGCAGCTTAAGAGTTTTGGCGGGAGTTACAGATACGCAGTATTTT	CASSLRVLAGVTDTQYF
NA	TRBV7-2	TRBD2	TRBJ2-7	TGTGCCAGCAGCCCACCGGGACTAGCGGGACGCGAGCAGTACTTC	CASSPPGLAGREQYF
NA	TRBV7-6	NA	TRBJ2-7	TGTGCCAGCAGCCAAAAAGGGGTGGACGAGCAGTACTTC	CASSQKGVDEQYF
NA	TRBV5-4	NA	TRBJ2-1	TGTGCCAGCAGCTTCTCCCCTAATGAGCAGTTCTTC	CASSFSPNEQFF
NA	TRBV7-9	TRBD1	TRBJ1-6	TGTGCCAGCAGCGCCCAAGCTAGGACAGGTTATAATTCACCCCTCCACTTT	CASSAQARTGYNSPLHF
NA	TRBV9	TRBD2	TRBJ2-5	TGTGCCAGCAGCGGGGGGGGACAAGAGACCCAGTACTTC	CASSGGGQETQYF
NA	TRBV6-6	TRBD1	TRBJ2-5	TGTGCCAGCAGTTCCCCAGACAGGGCCGAGGAAGAGACCCAGTACTTC	CASSSPDRAEEETQYF
NA	TRBV6-1	NA	TRBJ1-1	TGTGCCAGCAGTGAGGCGGGATGGTACCCCGGGGACACTGAAGCTTTCTTT	CASSEAGWYPGDTEAFF
NA	TRBV6-1	NA	TRBJ2-7	TGTGCCAGCAGTGGGGGTTCTAGTGGAGGTGGGCAGTACTTC	CASSGGSSGGGQYF
NA	TRBV30	NA	TRBJ1-6	TGTGCCGAGCGGGGAAACCCTAATTCACCCCTCCACTTT	CAERGNPNSPLHF
NA	TRBV9	TRBD2	TRBJ2-2	TGTGCCAGCAGCTCCTCAGGGCGGGAGGGCCATATTGCCGGGGAGCTGTTTTTT	CASSSSGREGHIAGELFF
NA	TRBV14	NA	TRBJ2-1	TGTGCCAGCAGCCAACCCACGAGCTCCTACAATGAGCAGTTCTTC	CASSQPTSSYNEQFF
NA	TRBV4-1	TRBD1	TRBJ1-2	TGCGCCAGCAGCTCATTCGGGAACAGGGGCTATGGCTACACCTTC	CASSSFGNRGYGYTF
NA	TRBV14	NA	TRBJ1-3	TGTGCCAGCAGCCAAGACAGGGGAAACACCATATATTTT	CASSQDRGNTIYF
NA	TRBV30	NA	TRBJ2-1	TGTGCCTGGATGGGGCAGGCATGGAATGAGCAGTTCTTC	CAWMGQAWNEQFF
NA	TRBV7-9	NA	TRBJ2-3	TGTGCCAGCAGACGAGGCGGACAGCGCACAGATACGCAGTATTTT	CASRRGGQRTDTQYF
NA	TRBV7-2	TRBD1	TRBJ1-5	TGTGCCAGCAGCTTAGTTGGGACAGGGGATCAGCCCCAGCATTTT	CASSLVGTGDQPQHF
few	TRBV6-4	TRBD2	TRBJ2-1	TGTGCCAGCAGTGACGCTAGCGGGGGGGCCTACAATGAGCAGTTCTTC	CASSDASGGAYNEQFF
NA	TRBV10-3	TRBD1	TRBJ1-1	TGTGCCATCAGTGAGCAGGGGGCGGGCACTGAAGCTTTCTTT	CAISEQGAGTEAFF
NA	TRBV19	NA	TRBJ2-1	TGTGCCAGTAGCCCTCCAGGGTATGAGCAGTTCTTC	CASSPPGYEQFF
NA	TRBV2	NA	TRBJ2-1	TGTGCCAGCAGTGAGGTACGAGTCTACAATGAGCAGTTCTTC	CASSEVRVYNEQFF